One and the same sample provided the 2 T cell receptor beta chains below, sequenced in a study of blood T cell repertoires in COVID-19. The data were produced by immunoSEQ multiplex PCR, yet TCRdb's version contains in-frame clones alone and is incomplete. The sample records under 250,000 clones, approximately 88% being singletons. Sequenced sample: PBMCs or T cells enriched from blood (not recorded which). The source is a woman aged 40 to 50 who had been exposed to COVID-19.

V and J are TRBV29-1 and TRBJ1-2, with 9 positions matching TRBD1. The CDR3 length is 14 residues. The J segment lost 1 base and the V segment lost 5 bases, leaving 5 bases of the junction unmatched. The germline gives CDR1 SQVTM, CDR2 ANQGSEA. Written as DNA, the CDR3 is TGCAGCGTTCCGGGACAGGGCCATAACTATGGCTACACCTTC. This encodes CSVPGQGHNYGYTF.

The chain combines TRBV12-3 or TRBV12-4 with TRBJ1-6; tentatively, D is TRBD1 (6 bases). This CDR3 contains 12 residues. The V end lost 8 bases, the J end lost 7 bases, and 9 bases lay between the germline ends. CDR3 loop: CASGGGNSPLHF. For the CDR3, the DNA is TGTGCCAGCGGGGGGGGCAATTCACCCCTCCACTTT.